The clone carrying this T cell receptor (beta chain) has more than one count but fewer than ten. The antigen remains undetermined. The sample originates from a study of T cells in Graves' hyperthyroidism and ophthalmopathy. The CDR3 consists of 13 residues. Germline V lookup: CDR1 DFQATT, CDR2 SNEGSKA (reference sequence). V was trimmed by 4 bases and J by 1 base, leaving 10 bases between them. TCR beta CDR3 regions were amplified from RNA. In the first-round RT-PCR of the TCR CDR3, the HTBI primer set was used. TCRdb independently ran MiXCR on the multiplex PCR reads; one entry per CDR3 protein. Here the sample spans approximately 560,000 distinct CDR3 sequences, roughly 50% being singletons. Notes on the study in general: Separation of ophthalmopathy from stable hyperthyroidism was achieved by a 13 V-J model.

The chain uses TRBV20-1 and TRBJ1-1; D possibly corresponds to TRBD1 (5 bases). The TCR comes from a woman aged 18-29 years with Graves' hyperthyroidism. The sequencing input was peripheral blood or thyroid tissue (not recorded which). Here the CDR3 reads CSATPDRNTEAFF. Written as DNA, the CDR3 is TGCAGTGCTACCCCAGACAGGAACACTGAAGCTTTCTTT.